This T cell receptor (beta chain) was profiled in a study of cytomegalovirus exposure and HLA in healthy donors. Study-wide points: Indistinguishability led to the exclusion of some V segments, TRBV6-2 and TRBV6-3 included. The records held CMV serostatus as the only immune exposure information.

With regard to this clone: Its target is unknown.

The CDR3 is 15 amino acids. With V trimmed by 3 bases and J by 10 bases, 9 bases remained unmatched. Germline CDR1 and CDR2: LNHDA and SQIVND (reference sequence). 60 Vbeta and 13 Jbeta primers were used in PCR. The table came from immunoSEQ multiplex PCR; TCRdb's copy has only in-frame clones and leaves some out. The data contain 90,000 to 120,000 clones, roughly 78% of them singletons. This sequence joins TRBV19 and TRBJ2-1; 10 bases line up with TRBD2. The sample was PBMCs. The origin of this receptor is a woman in her 40s in good health and CMV-seronegative. CDR3 in amino acids: CASSIGTSGIGEQFF. CDR3 nucleotides: TGTGCCAGTAGTATCGGAACTAGCGGGATTGGCGAGCAGTTCTTC.